These T cell receptor beta chains were read from a single sample in a study of blood T cell repertoires in COVID-19. Only in-frame clones appear in the TCRdb table, and some are missing; sequencing was by immunoSEQ multiplex PCR. The sample includes approximately 500,000 clones, 75% to 90% of them seen just once. The specimen sequenced was peripheral blood. The receptors stem from a human donor in a cohort sampled during active COVID-19. CDR3s include the opening cysteine and the closing phenylalanine or tryptophan. The order of the fields is CDR3 length, D gene, V gene, clone size, J gene, CDR3 DNA, CDR3 protein. D genes are given only for firm matches. The size field is filled for only some rows; it gives once, few, many or a size class.

CDR3 length: 13; D gene: .; V gene: TRBV30; clone size: .; J gene: TRBJ1-2; CDR3 DNA: TGTGCCTGGAGGAAGTGGACAGTGGAAGGCTACACCTTC; CDR3 protein: CAWRKWTVEGYTF
CDR3 length: 13; D gene: .; V gene: TRBV24-1; clone size: .; J gene: TRBJ2-1; CDR3 DNA: TGTGCCACCAGCGGCCGCGGAGACAATGAGCAGTTCTTC; CDR3 protein: CATSGRGDNEQFF
CDR3 length: 13; D gene: .; V gene: TRBV30; clone size: .; J gene: TRBJ1-1; CDR3 DNA: TGTGCCTGGGTGGGGGGTGAAGACACTGAAGCTTTCTTT; CDR3 protein: CAWVGGEDTEAFF
CDR3 length: 14; D gene: TRBD2; V gene: TRBV18; clone size: .; J gene: TRBJ2-1; CDR3 DNA: TGTGCCAGCTCACCACAGCGGGAGGTCAATGAGCAGTTCTTC; CDR3 protein: CASSPQREVNEQFF
CDR3 length: 13; D gene: .; V gene: TRBV19; clone size: .; J gene: TRBJ1-1; CDR3 DNA: TGTGCCAGTAGTGTCCCGAGAGGAACTGAAGCTTTCTTT; CDR3 protein: CASSVPRGTEAFF
CDR3 length: 18; D gene: .; V gene: TRBV28; clone size: .; J gene: TRBJ2-3; CDR3 DNA: TGTGCCAGCAGTCCCCCCCAGGGGCGGGCACAGAGCACAGATACGCAGTATTTT; CDR3 protein: CASSPPQGRAQSTDTQYF
CDR3 length: 16; D gene: TRBD1; V gene: TRBV2; clone size: .; J gene: TRBJ1-1; CDR3 DNA: TGTGCCAGCAGTAGAGCTAGACAGGGAAGGAACACTGAAGCTTTCTTT; CDR3 protein: CASSRARQGRNTEAFF
CDR3 length: 15; D gene: .; V gene: TRBV27; clone size: .; J gene: TRBJ2-2; CDR3 DNA: TGTGCCAGCACCTATCTCGGGGGGAACACCGGGGAGCTGTTTTTT; CDR3 protein: CASTYLGGNTGELFF
CDR3 length: 15; D gene: TRBD1; V gene: TRBV15; clone size: few; J gene: TRBJ2-6; CDR3 DNA: TGTGCCACCAGCTCTCAGGGGGCTGGGGCCAACGTCCTGACTTTC; CDR3 protein: CATSSQGAGANVLTF
CDR3 length: 16; D gene: TRBD2; V gene: TRBV6-2/TRBV6-3; clone size: .; J gene: TRBJ2-1; CDR3 DNA: TGTGCCAGCAGTCACTCAGGACTAGCGGCCGCACTTGAGCAGTTCTTC; CDR3 protein: CASSHSGLAAALEQFF
CDR3 length: 13; D gene: .; V gene: TRBV6-4; clone size: many; J gene: TRBJ2-1; CDR3 DNA: TGTGCCAGCAGTGACTCCCCCGAGGGTGAGCAGTTCTTC; CDR3 protein: CASSDSPEGEQFF
CDR3 length: 14; D gene: TRBD1; V gene: TRBV6-5; clone size: .; J gene: TRBJ1-2; CDR3 DNA: TGTGCCAGCAGTCAACAGGGGGCCAGGTATGGCTACACCTTC; CDR3 protein: CASSQQGARYGYTF
CDR3 length: 13; D gene: .; V gene: TRBV12-3/TRBV12-4; clone size: .; J gene: TRBJ2-5; CDR3 DNA: TGTGCCAGCAGTTCCCAAGTTCCCGGGACCCAGTACTTC; CDR3 protein: CASSSQVPGTQYF
CDR3 length: 15; D gene: .; V gene: TRBV5-8; clone size: .; J gene: TRBJ1-5; CDR3 DNA: TGTGCCAGCAGCTTTGGGCGCGGGGGTGGTCAGCCCCAGCATTTT; CDR3 protein: CASSFGRGGGQPQHF
CDR3 length: 17; D gene: TRBD1; V gene: TRBV6-1; clone size: .; J gene: TRBJ2-6; CDR3 DNA: TGTGCCAGCAGTGGGGACAGGGGGTCGTCTGGGGCCAACGTCCTGACTTTC; CDR3 protein: CASSGDRGSSGANVLTF
CDR3 length: 17; D gene: TRBD2; V gene: TRBV5-4; clone size: .; J gene: TRBJ2-3; CDR3 DNA: TGTGCCAGCAGCTCCGCGTCCACTAGCGGGAGAACAGATACGCAGTATTTT; CDR3 protein: CASSSASTSGRTDTQYF
CDR3 length: 14; D gene: TRBD1; V gene: TRBV28; clone size: .; J gene: TRBJ2-1; CDR3 DNA: TGTGCCAGCATTACAGGGGGGACATACAATGAGCAGTTCTTC; CDR3 protein: CASITGGTYNEQFF
CDR3 length: 14; D gene: .; V gene: TRBV6-2/TRBV6-3; clone size: .; J gene: TRBJ2-7; CDR3 DNA: TGTGCCAGCAGTGCCGGACAGCGATTATACGAGCAGTACTTC; CDR3 protein: CASSAGQRLYEQYF
CDR3 length: 15; D gene: TRBD1; V gene: TRBV9; clone size: .; J gene: TRBJ1-5; CDR3 DNA: TGTGCCAGCAGCCCCTGGACAGGGAGCAATCAGCCCCAGCATTTT; CDR3 protein: CASSPWTGSNQPQHF
CDR3 length: 14; D gene: .; V gene: TRBV30; clone size: .; J gene: TRBJ2-3; CDR3 DNA: TGTGCCTGGAGTTTCGGGGAGAGCACAGATACGCAGTATTTT; CDR3 protein: CAWSFGESTDTQYF
CDR3 length: 15; D gene: TRBD2; V gene: TRBV28; clone size: .; J gene: TRBJ2-1; CDR3 DNA: TGTGCCAGCAGAAGGAGACTAGCGGGAGACAATGAGCAGTTCTTC; CDR3 protein: CASRRRLAGDNEQFF
CDR3 length: 14; D gene: TRBD1; V gene: TRBV6-5; clone size: .; J gene: TRBJ2-7; CDR3 DNA: TGTGCCAGCAGTCGGGACAGGGGGCGGTACGAGCAGTACTTC; CDR3 protein: CASSRDRGRYEQYF
CDR3 length: 18; D gene: .; V gene: TRBV7-6; clone size: .; J gene: TRBJ2-4; CDR3 DNA: TGTGCCAGCAGCCCCAACCCCCAAACCTCTATAGCCAAAAACATTCAGTACTTC; CDR3 protein: CASSPNPQTSIAKNIQYF
CDR3 length: 13; D gene: .; V gene: TRBV7-3; clone size: .; J gene: TRBJ2-2; CDR3 DNA: TGTGCCAGCACGGGCGCGGGCACCGGGGAGCTGTTTTTT; CDR3 protein: CASTGAGTGELFF
CDR3 length: 15; D gene: .; V gene: TRBV5-5; clone size: .; J gene: TRBJ1-6; CDR3 DNA: TGTGCCAGCAGCTTGGTTCCCCCCGATAATTCACCCCTCCACTTT; CDR3 protein: CASSLVPPDNSPLHF
CDR3 length: 14; D gene: TRBD1; V gene: TRBV6-5; clone size: .; J gene: TRBJ2-2; CDR3 DNA: TGTGCCAGCAGTCTACAGGGGGCTGGCGGGGAGCTGTTTTTT; CDR3 protein: CASSLQGAGGELFF
CDR3 length: 12; D gene: .; V gene: TRBV6-5; clone size: .; J gene: TRBJ1-1; CDR3 DNA: TGTGCCAGCGGCCGGGTACGGCATGAAGCTTTCTTT; CDR3 protein: CASGRVRHEAFF
CDR3 length: 13; D gene: TRBD1; V gene: TRBV19; clone size: .; J gene: TRBJ2-7; CDR3 DNA: TGTGCCAGTAGTACTGGGACAGGGATGGGGCAGTACTTC; CDR3 protein: CASSTGTGMGQYF